Below, 20 T cell receptor beta chains from the same sample are listed, as sequenced in a study of blood T cells in healthy people across ages. PCR was performed a second time for about 7 to 12 cycles using a sample-barcoded 5' primer and a J-beta primer mix. MiXCR, run by TCRdb on the 5' RACE reads, gives a single entry per CDR3 protein. The sample lists fewer than 900,000 distinct CDR3 sequences, roughly 34% occurring once. Material for sequencing was blood. These receptor sequences come from a young man in good health.

A note on this clonotype: The conserved final phenylalanine or tryptophan is absent from the CDR3, which likely points to a read error. The DNA is omitted, as the CDR3 cannot be located on it reliably, and the CDR3 follows TCRdb's listing. The chain couples TRBV2 to TRBJ2-7; TRBD1, the table's D call, was not compared with the DNA. The CDR3 is 16 amino acids long, termini counted. Germline V lookup: CDR1 SNHLY, CDR2 FYNNEI. The CDR3 reads CASRTGTSSYEQYFGL.

The chain has TRBV9 and TRBJ1-1; TRBD1 matches 10 bases. The CDR3 extends over 15 amino acids. Germline values: CDR1 SGDLS, CDR2 YYNGEE. The V gene end was trimmed by 2 bases and the J gene end by 4 bases; junction bases not matched to a gene: 5. In DNA, the CDR3 is TGTGCCAGCAGCGTTGCCGGGACAGGGGTCACTGAAGCTTTCTTT. Translation: CASSVAGTGVTEAFF.

The rearrangement links TRBV20-1 to TRBJ1-6; unclear D gene. The CDR3 contains 15 residues. Germline V CDR1 and CDR2: DFQATT, SNEGSKA (reference sequence). Trimming left V 5 bases short and J 0 bases short, with 11 bases between. The CDR3 sequence is CSAAMGSSYNSPLHF. The CDR3 coding sequence is TGCAGTGCTGCCATGGGGTCCTCCTATAATTCACCCCTCCACTTT.

This clonotype has a single count. This chain connects TRBV6-2 or TRBV6-3 to TRBJ2-5; 8 bases line up with TRBD1. TRBJ2-7 explains the end of the DNA better; the J call may be wrong. The germline V gene encodes CDR1 MNHEY and CDR2 SVGEGT. The CDR3 loop spans 14 amino acids. This CDR3 reads CASTDRGNPYEQYF. The CDR3 coding sequence is TGTGCCAGCACCGACAGGGGTAACCCCTACGAGCAGTACTTC.

J is TRBJ2-1 and V is TRBV2; the D is unclear. Germline V gives CDR1 SNHLY, CDR2 FYNNEI. The CDR3 runs 15 residues. V was cut by 3 bases and J by 0 bases, with 9 bases left in between. CDR3 nucleotide sequence: TGTGCCAGCAGTGACGCCAGGAGCTCCTACAATGAGCAGTTCTTC. It translates to CASSDARSSYNEQFF.

This clonotype has more than one count but fewer than ten. This chain joins TRBV6-5 and TRBJ2-3; 13 bases fit TRBD2. The CDR3 is 16 amino acids. J lost 3 bases, V lost 6 bases, and 6 bases had no gene match. Germline values: CDR1 MNHEY, CDR2 SVGAGI. The CDR3 loop is CASRGLAGLGTDTQYF. The CDR3 DNA sequence: TGTGCCAGCAGGGGACTAGCGGGGTTGGGAACAGATACGCAGTATTTT.

This clonotype showed up many times. The rearrangement joins TRBV29-1 to TRBJ2-1; 7 positions match TRBD1. The V segment lost 8 bases and the J segment 4 bases; nucleotides outside the gene matches: 2. The germline V gene encodes CDR1 SQVTM and CDR2 ANQGSEA. The CDR3 sequence is 11 residues long. CDR3 DNA sequence: TGCAGCACGGGACAGTACAATGAGCAGTTCTTC. Its translation: CSTGQYNEQFF.

The chain recombines TRBV4-1 with TRBJ2-1; perhaps TRBD2 as D (5 bases). The CDR3 length is 17 residues. Germline V CDR1 and CDR2: MGHRA, YSYEKL. V gave up 5 bases and J gave up 8 bases, with 25 bases separating them. CDR3 nucleotide sequence: TGCGCCAGCAGCGTTATGGGAGCTACAGACTTTACAGATGAGCAGTTCTTC. Translated: CASSVMGATDFTDEQFF.

The chain couples TRBV6-4 to TRBJ1-2, with no clear D. Germline V gene lookup returns CDR1 MRHNA and CDR2 SNTAGT. The CDR3 covers 16 residues. The V end was cut by 0 bases, the J end by 0 bases, with 11 bases between. CDR3 sequence: CASSDSVEGTNYGYTF. The DNA of the CDR3 is TGTGCCAGCAGTGACTCCGTGGAGGGAACTAACTATGGCTACACCTTC.

This rearrangement joins TRBV12-3 or TRBV12-4 to TRBJ1-5; D unresolved. V shed 5 bases and J shed 2 bases, with 10 bases lying between them. There are 14 residues in the CDR3. The CDR3 region has the DNA TGTGCCAGCAGTCTTCAGTGGGGCAATCAGCCCCAGCATTTT. Translation: CASSLQWGNQPQHF.

There are many counts of this clonotype. V usage is TRBV9 and J usage is TRBJ2-3, with D unresolved. The germline V and J ends were trimmed by 5 bases and 1 base, with 11 bases remaining between them. Germline loops: CDR1 SGDLS, CDR2 YYNGEE. The CDR3 contains 14 residues. The CDR3 here is CASSVSGGTDTQYF. In DNA form, the CDR3 reads TGTGCCAGCAGTGTCTCCGGAGGCACAGATACGCAGTATTTT.

This clonotype was seen a handful of times. The chain couples TRBV7-2 to TRBJ2-5; perhaps TRBD2 as D (5 bases). CDR3 length: 16 amino acids. V was shortened by 1 base and J by 2 bases, with 14 bases between the two germline ends. Germline V gene lookup returns CDR1 SGHTA and CDR2 FQGNSA. Here the CDR3 DNA reads TGTGCCAGCAGCTTAGGGGTGTCGGCGGGTCAAGAGACCCAGTACTTC. It specifies CASSLGVSAGQETQYF.

J is TRBJ2-3 and V is TRBV7-2; D is perhaps TRBD2 (6 bases). CDR1 and CDR2 (germline): SGHTA, FQGNSA. V dropped 3 bases and J dropped 2 bases, with 12 bases sitting between them. The CDR3 is made up of 15 amino acids. CDR3: CASSFGGANTDTQYF. Here the CDR3 DNA reads TGTGCCAGCAGCTTCGGCGGGGCGAACACAGATACGCAGTATTTT.

The rearrangement joins TRBV14 to TRBJ1-1, with 7 bases that match TRBD1. V shed 5 bases and J 7 bases; nucleotides not matched to a gene: 7. Germline assignment: CDR1 SGHDN and CDR2 FVKESK. This CDR3 has 13 residues. CDR3 sequence (DNA): TGTGCCAGCAGCTGGCTAGGGGGCGGTGAAGCTTTCTTT. This codes for CASSWLGGGEAFF.

This chain links TRBV20-1 with TRBJ2-5; 7 bases fit TRBD1. V gave up 2 bases and J gave up 11 bases; unmatched junction bases: 17. The CDR3 extends over 15 amino acids. The V gene's germline CDR1 is DFQATT and CDR2 SNEGSKA (reference sequence). CDR3: CSARKTGRSYNEQYF. CDR3 nucleotide sequence: TGCAGTGCTAGAAAGACAGGGCGGTCCTACAATGAGCAGTACTTC.

About this clonotype: A junction boundary mismatches the germline segment, possibly from a read error. The CDR3 sequence is CAGRPTGFWETQYF. DNA for the CDR3: TGTGCCGGCAGGCCGACAGGGTTTTGGGAGACCCAGTACTTC. The gene calls are TRBV6-1 and TRBJ2-5; 7 bases are shared with TRBD1. This CDR3 has 14 residues. Germline CDR1 MNHNS, CDR2 SASEGT.

There are a few counts of this clonotype. The chain employs TRBV27 and TRBJ1-1, with D possibly TRBD1 on 5 matching bases. The V and J ends lost 4 bases and 1 base respectively, with 10 bases between them. Germline V gives CDR1 MNHEY, CDR2 SMNVEV (reference sequence). CDR3 size: 14 residues. The CDR3 nucleotides are TGTGCCAGCAGTTCGACAGCGTCGAACACTGAAGCTTTCTTT. It is translated as CASSSTASNTEAFF.

This clonotype has only a few counts. The CDR3 nucleotides are TGTGCCAGCAGCTCCAGAGAAGCTAACTATGGCTACACCTTC. This encodes CASSSREANYGYTF. The chain employs TRBV7-9 and TRBJ1-2; no firm D call. Looked up from germline, CDR1 is SEHNR and CDR2 is FQNEAQ (reference sequence). The CDR3 contains 14 residues. The V and J ends lost 4 bases and 0 bases respectively, with 9 bases between them.

This clonotype turned up a few times. The rearrangement links TRBV20-1 to TRBJ1-5; no clear D gene. V shed 3 bases and J shed 0 bases, with 9 bases lying between them. This CDR3 is 14 amino acids long. Germline CDR1 is DFQATT and CDR2 is SNEGSKA (reference sequence). The CDR3 sequence is CSARIGNSNQPQHF. The CDR3 nucleotides read TGCAGTGCTAGGATAGGGAATAGCAATCAGCCCCAGCATTTT.

The chain is built from TRBV29-1 and TRBJ2-5; 11 bases map to TRBD1. The trim removed 5 bases at V and 11 bases at J, leaving 10 bases unmatched. Germline V gives CDR1 SQVTM, CDR2 ANQGSEA. This CDR3 region has 13 residues. As DNA, the CDR3 is TGCAGCGTTCGGACAGGGGGCTTCTGGGAGCAGTACTTC. Translated, it gives CSVRTGGFWEQYF.